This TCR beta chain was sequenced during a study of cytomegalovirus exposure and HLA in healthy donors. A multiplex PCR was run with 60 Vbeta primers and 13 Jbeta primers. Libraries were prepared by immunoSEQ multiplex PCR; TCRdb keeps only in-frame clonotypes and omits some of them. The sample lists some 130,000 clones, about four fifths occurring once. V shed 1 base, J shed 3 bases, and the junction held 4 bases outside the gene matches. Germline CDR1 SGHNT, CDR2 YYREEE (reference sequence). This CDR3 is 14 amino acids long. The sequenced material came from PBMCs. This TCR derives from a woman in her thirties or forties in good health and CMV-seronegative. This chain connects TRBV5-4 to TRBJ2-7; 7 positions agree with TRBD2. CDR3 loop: CASSLRGGVYEQYF. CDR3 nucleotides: TGTGCCAGCAGCTTGAGGGGAGGGGTCTACGAGCAGTACTTC.